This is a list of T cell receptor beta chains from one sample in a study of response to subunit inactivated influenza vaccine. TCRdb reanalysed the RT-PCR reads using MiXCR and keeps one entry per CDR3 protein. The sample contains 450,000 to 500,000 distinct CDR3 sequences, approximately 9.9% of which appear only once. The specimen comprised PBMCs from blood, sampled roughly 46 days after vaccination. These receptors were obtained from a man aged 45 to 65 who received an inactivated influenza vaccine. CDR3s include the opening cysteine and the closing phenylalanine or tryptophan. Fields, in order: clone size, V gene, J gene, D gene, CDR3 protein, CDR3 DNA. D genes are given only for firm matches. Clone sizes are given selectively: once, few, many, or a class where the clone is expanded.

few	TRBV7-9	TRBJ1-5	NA	CASSSQGGQPQHF	TGTGCCAGCAGCTCGCAGGGAGGACAGCCCCAGCATTTT
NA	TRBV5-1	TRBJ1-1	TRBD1	CASSTGQGRTEAFF	TGCGCCAGCAGCACTGGACAGGGACGGACTGAAGCTTTCTTT
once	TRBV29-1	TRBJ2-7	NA	CSASRSNREQYF	TGCAGCGCTTCTCGGTCCAATCGCGAGCAGTACTTC
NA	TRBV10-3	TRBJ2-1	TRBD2	CAISIGLAGGFYEQFF	TGTGCCATCAGCATCGGACTAGCGGGAGGGTTCTATGAGCAGTTCTTC
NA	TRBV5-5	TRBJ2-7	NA	CASSPGSPYEQYF	TGTGCCAGCAGCCCCGGAAGTCCCTACGAGCAGTACTTC
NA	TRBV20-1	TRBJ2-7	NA	CSASPSTKGEQYF	TGCAGTGCTAGCCCGAGCACTAAAGGCGAGCAGTACTTC
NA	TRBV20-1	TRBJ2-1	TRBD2	CSAGGGGNEQFF	TGCAGTGCTGGTGGCGGGGGAAATGAGCAGTTCTTC
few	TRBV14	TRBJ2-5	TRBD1	CASSQETGPRETQYF	TGTGCCAGCAGCCAAGAGACAGGGCCTCGGGAGACCCAGTACTTC
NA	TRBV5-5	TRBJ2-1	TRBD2	CASSSEDYFVAGVDEQFF	TGTGCCAGCAGCTCAGAAGACTACTTTGTAGCGGGAGTAGATGAGCAGTTCTTC
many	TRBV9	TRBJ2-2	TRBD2	CASASGGQTGELFF	TGTGCCAGTGCCAGCGGGGGCCAAACCGGGGAGCTGTTTTTT
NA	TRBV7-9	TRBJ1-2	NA	CASSLPTVTYGYTF	TGTGCCAGCAGCCTACCGACAGTAACCTATGGCTACACCTTC
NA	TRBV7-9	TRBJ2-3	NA	CASSDSSSTDTQYF	TGTGCCAGCAGTGACTCTAGTAGCACAGATACGCAGTATTTT
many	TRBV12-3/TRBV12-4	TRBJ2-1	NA	CASRGVASYNEQFF	TGTGCCAGCAGGGGGGTGGCCTCCTACAATGAGCAGTTCTTC
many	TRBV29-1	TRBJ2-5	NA	CSHRDLQTQYF	TGCAGTCATCGGGACTTACAGACCCAGTACTTC
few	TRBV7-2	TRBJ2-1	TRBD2	CASREYAGGPNEQFF	TGTGCCAGCAGAGAGTATGCGGGGGGCCCAAATGAGCAGTTCTTC
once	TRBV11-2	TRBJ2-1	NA	CASSSGRWSEQFF	TGTGCCAGCAGCTCGGGGAGGTGGTCTGAGCAGTTCTTC
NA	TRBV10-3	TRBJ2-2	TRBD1	CATLRDREAGELFF	TGTGCCACCCTCCGGGACAGGGAGGCCGGGGAGCTGTTTTTT
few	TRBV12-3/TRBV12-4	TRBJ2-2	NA	CASREGFTGELFF	TGTGCCAGCAGGGAGGGTTTTACCGGGGAGCTGTTTTTT
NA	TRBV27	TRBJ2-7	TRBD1	CASSSGQGTWSQYEQYF	TGTGCCAGCAGTTCAGGACAGGGGACATGGTCCCAATACGAGCAGTACTTC
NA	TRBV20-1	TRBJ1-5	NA	CSASRGASNQPQHF	TGCAGTGCTAGCCGGGGGGCGAGCAATCAGCCCCAGCATTTT
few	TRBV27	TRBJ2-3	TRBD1	CASKRDRRFFGGADTQYF	TGTGCCAGCAAACGGGACAGAAGATTCTTCGGTGGCGCAGATACGCAGTATTTT
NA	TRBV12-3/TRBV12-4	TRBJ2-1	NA	CASTLSSSYNEQFF	TGTGCCAGCACCCTTAGCAGCTCCTACAATGAGCAGTTCTTC
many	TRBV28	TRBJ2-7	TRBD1	CASRTHRGYEQYF	TGTGCCAGCAGAACTCACAGGGGCTACGAGCAGTACTTC
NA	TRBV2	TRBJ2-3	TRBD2	CASSEGLAGVDTQYF	TGTGCCAGCAGTGAGGGACTAGCGGGGGTAGATACGCAGTATTTT
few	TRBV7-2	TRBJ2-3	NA	CASSFSIGTDTQYF	TGTGCCAGCAGCTTCTCTATCGGCACAGATACGCAGTATTTT
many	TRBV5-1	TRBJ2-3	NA	CASSWGDGGSTDTQYF	TGCGCCAGCAGCTGGGGTGACGGCGGGAGCACAGATACGCAGTATTTT
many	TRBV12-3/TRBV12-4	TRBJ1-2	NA	CASSLMRAYGYTF	TGTGCCAGCAGTTTAATGAGAGCCTATGGCTACACCTTC
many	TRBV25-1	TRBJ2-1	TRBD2	CASSDMASGTYNEQFF	TGTGCCAGCAGTGACATGGCTAGCGGTACCTACAATGAGCAGTTCTTC
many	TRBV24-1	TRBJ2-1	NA	CATRGGLPWGEQFF	TGTGCCACCAGGGGGGGTCTGCCGTGGGGTGAGCAGTTCTTC
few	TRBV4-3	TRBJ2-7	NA	CASSQDDTSYEQYF	TGCGCCAGCAGCCAAGATGATACGAGCTACGAGCAGTACTTC
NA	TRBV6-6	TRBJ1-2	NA	CASSYSTGAGYTF	TGTGCCAGCAGTTACTCGACCGGTGCTGGCTACACCTTC
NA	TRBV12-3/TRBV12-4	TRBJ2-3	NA	CASSFGLNTQYF	TGTGCCAGCAGTTTCGGACTGAATACGCAGTATTTT
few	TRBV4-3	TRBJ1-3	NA	CASSQDEGSGNTIYF	TGCGCCAGCAGCCAAGATGAAGGCTCTGGAAACACCATATATTTT
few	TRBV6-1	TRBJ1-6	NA	CASSPGKASGSPLHF	TGTGCCAGCAGTCCCGGGAAAGCTTCGGGTTCACCCCTCCACTTT
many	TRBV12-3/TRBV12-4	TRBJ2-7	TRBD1	CASSPPGTGAEQYF	TGTGCCAGCAGTCCCCCCGGGACAGGGGCCGAGCAGTACTTC
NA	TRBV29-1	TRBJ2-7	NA	CSVEGTGSGSYEQYF	TGCAGCGTTGAAGGAACAGGGAGTGGCTCCTACGAGCAGTACTTC
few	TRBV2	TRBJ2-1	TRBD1	CASSRGTGALNEQFF	TGTGCCAGCAGCCGCGGGACAGGGGCCCTCAATGAGCAGTTCTTC
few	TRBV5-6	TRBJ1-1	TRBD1	CASSKALDRDMNTEAFF	TGTGCCAGCAGCAAAGCCTTAGACAGGGACATGAACACTGAAGCTTTCTTT
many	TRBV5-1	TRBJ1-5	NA	CASSLDGSPNQPQHF	TGCGCCAGCAGCTTGGATGGGAGCCCTAATCAGCCCCAGCATTTT
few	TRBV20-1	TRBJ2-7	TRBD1	CSARRGTGFYEQYF	TGCAGTGCCCGGAGAGGGACAGGGTTCTACGAGCAGTACTTC
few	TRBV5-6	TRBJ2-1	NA	CASRLYGRNNEQFF	TGTGCCAGCAGGCTGTACGGGCGCAACAATGAGCAGTTCTTC
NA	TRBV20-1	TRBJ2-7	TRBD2	CSARVAGGLYEQYF	TGCAGTGCTAGAGTAGCGGGAGGCCTCTACGAGCAGTACTTC
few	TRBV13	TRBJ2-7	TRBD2	CASSLGPTAGGPNEQYF	TGTGCCAGCAGCTTAGGCCCGACAGCGGGAGGGCCCAACGAGCAGTACTTC
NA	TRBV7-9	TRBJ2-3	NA	CASSAFPGDTQYF	TGTGCCAGCAGCGCATTCCCGGGAGATACGCAGTATTTT
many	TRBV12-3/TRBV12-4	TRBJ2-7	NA	CASSLGLTYEQYF	TGTGCCAGCAGTTTAGGGTTAACCTACGAGCAGTACTTC
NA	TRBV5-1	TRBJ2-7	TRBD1	CASSRDRDLYEQYF	TGCGCCAGCAGCCGGGACAGGGATTTATACGAGCAGTACTTC
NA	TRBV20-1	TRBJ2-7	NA	CSAPRGRGSYEQYF	TGCAGTGCCCCTCGTGGACGGGGATCCTACGAGCAGTACTTC
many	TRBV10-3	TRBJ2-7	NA	CAISDEDGYEQYF	TGTGCCATCAGTGACGAGGACGGCTACGAGCAGTACTTC
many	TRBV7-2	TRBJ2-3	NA	CASSFDLGDTQYF	TGTGCCAGCAGCTTCGACCTCGGAGATACGCAGTATTTT
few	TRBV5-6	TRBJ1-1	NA	CASSPTGGVRAVTEAFF	TGTGCCAGCAGCCCCACGGGGGGGGTGAGAGCAGTTACTGAAGCTTTCTTT
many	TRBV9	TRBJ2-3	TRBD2	CASSTSGSPTDTQYF	TGTGCCAGCAGCACTAGCGGGAGTCCCACAGATACGCAGTATTTT
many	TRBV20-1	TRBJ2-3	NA	CSPKWVTDTQYF	TGCAGTCCAAAATGGGTGACAGATACGCAGTATTTT